The entry that follows covers one TCR beta chain sequence. The antigen is not known. This specimen comes from a study of cytomegalovirus exposure and HLA in healthy donors. Regarding the study as a whole: Through in vitro validation, a few CMV-associated chains were shown to be specific for CMV antigens. Later analysis revealed greater clonal expansion in HLA-associated TCR beta chains than in equally common others. An apparent linkage of common viral pathogens to several of the most significant clusters emerged in a later analysis.

The CDR3 is 16 amino acids. V gave up 2 bases and J gave up 7 bases, with 21 bases separating them. Germline CDR1 is MNHEY and CDR2 is SVGAGI. This PCR relied on a set of 60 Vbeta primers and 13 Jbeta primers. Per the original methods: A follow-up analysis tallied 86 million or so unique TCR beta chains, roughly 11 million shared. TCRdb keeps only in-frame clones here, not all; method: immunoSEQ multiplex PCR. That table gives V, J and clone size, and the DNA gave D and trimming. This table holds around 130,000 clones, approximately 91% found once. The rearrangement links TRBV6-5 to TRBJ2-7; D is possibly TRBD2 (5 bases). What was sequenced was PBMCs. The receptor was isolated from a woman between 35 and 50 years old in good health and CMV-seronegative. DNA for the CDR3: TGTGCCAGCAGTTACACTCTAACTTCCCCGTGGGAGGAGCAGTACTTC. It specifies CASSYTLTSPWEEQYF.